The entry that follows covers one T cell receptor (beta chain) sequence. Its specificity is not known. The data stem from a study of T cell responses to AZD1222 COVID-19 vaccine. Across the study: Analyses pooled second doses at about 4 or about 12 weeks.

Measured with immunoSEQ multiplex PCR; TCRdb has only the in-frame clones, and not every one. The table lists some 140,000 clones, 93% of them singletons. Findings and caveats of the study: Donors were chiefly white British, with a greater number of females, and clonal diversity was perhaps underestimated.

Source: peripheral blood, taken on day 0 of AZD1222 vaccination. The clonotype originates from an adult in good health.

As DNA, the CDR3 is TGTGCCAGCAGTGAAGGGGGGGCAGGGAATGGTGAAAAACTGTTTTTT. This codes for CASSEGGAGNGEKLFF. The rearrangement links TRBV6-1 to TRBJ1-4, with a weak D call TRBD1 (6 bases). CDR3 length: 16 residues. The germline V gene encodes CDR1 MNHNS and CDR2 SASEGT. The ends were cut back, 1 base at V and 7 bases at J, with 16 bases in the middle.